Shown below are 25 T cell receptor beta chains from a single sample sequenced in a study of cytomegalovirus exposure and HLA in healthy donors. Sequencing used immunoSEQ multiplex PCR; TCRdb keeps in-frame clones, though not all of them. The table lists more than 200,000 clones, over 75% of them singletons, with about 11% in the top ten. Sequencing was done on a sample of PBMCs. These receptors were taken from a man between 18 and 29 years old in good health and CMV-seropositive.

V usage is TRBV27 and J usage is TRBJ2-7, with a possible D match to TRBD2 (7 bases). CDR1 and CDR2 from the germline V gene are MNHEY and SMNVEV (reference sequence). The V end lost 0 bases, the J end lost 6 bases, and 9 bases lay between the germline ends. The CDR3 sequence is 13 residues long. CDR3 sequence: CASSLSGGREQYF. The CDR3 coding sequence is TGTGCCAGCAGTTTATCGGGGGGGCGCGAGCAGTACTTC.

The chain uses TRBV11-2 and TRBJ1-1; D is uncertain. The ends were cut back, 4 bases at V and 0 bases at J, with 12 bases in the middle. CDR3 length: 15 amino acids. Germline assignment: CDR1 SGHAT and CDR2 FQNNGV. The CDR3: CASSSRGNLNTEAFF. CDR3 DNA sequence: TGTGCCAGCAGCTCCCGCGGGAATTTGAACACTGAAGCTTTCTTT.

The chain links TRBV2 to TRBJ1-1; D gene unclear. Per germline, CDR1 SNHLY and CDR2 FYNNEI. This CDR3 comprises 14 residues. With 3 bases removed from V and 0 bases from J, the gap between germline ends came to 8 bases. CDR3 bases: TGTGCCAGCAGTGATCCAGGCCTGAACACTGAAGCTTTCTTT. It codes for CASSDPGLNTEAFF.

This clone was seen more than once but under ten times. The V gene is TRBV5-1, the J gene TRBJ2-7; TRBD2 aligns across 8 bases. The junction had 4 bases not matched to a gene; V was cut back by 0 bases and J by 2 bases. This CDR3 contains 15 residues. The V gene's germline CDR1 is SGHRS and CDR2 YFSETQ. Written as DNA, the CDR3 is TGCGCCAGCAGCTTGGCCAGCGGGAGACCCTACGAGCAGTACTTC. Protein sequence: CASSLASGRPYEQYF.

The rearrangement joins TRBV11-1 to TRBJ2-7; D not certain. The CDR3 runs 15 residues. Germline CDR1 is SGHAT and CDR2 is FQDESV (reference sequence). Trimming removed 2 bases at V and 0 bases at J, with 11 bases between. The CDR3 coding sequence is TGTGCCAGCAGCTTACTACCCGGAAACTCCTACGAGCAGTACTTC. This codes for CASSLLPGNSYEQYF.

This clone was picked up one time. This rearrangement joins TRBV15 to TRBJ2-7; 8 nucleotides match TRBD2. V shed 5 bases, J shed 2 bases, and the junction held 8 bases outside the gene matches. CDR1 is LNHNV, CDR2 YYDKDF, per germline (reference sequence). The CDR3 has 15 residues. This CDR3 is CATSPRTSGPYEQYF. In nucleotides, the CDR3 is TGTGCCACCAGCCCGCGCACTAGCGGACCCTACGAGCAGTACTTC.

This chain joins TRBV18 and TRBJ1-1, with D unclear. Germline loops: CDR1 KGHSH, CDR2 LQKENI. The ends were cut back, 3 bases at V and 0 bases at J, with 8 bases in the middle. The CDR3 covers 14 residues. The CDR3 sequence is CASSPRTVNTEAFF. As DNA, the CDR3 is TGTGCCAGCTCACCCCGAACAGTGAACACTGAAGCTTTCTTT.

V gene TRBV30 combines with J gene TRBJ2-7, with D possibly matching TRBD2 (6 bases). V was cut by 2 bases and J by 7 bases, with 9 bases left in between. Germline-derived CDR1 and CDR2 are GTSNPN and SVGIG (reference sequence). This CDR3 region has 11 residues. The CDR3 spells CAWSQGTEQYF. The CDR3 nucleotides are TGTGCCTGGAGTCAAGGGACTGAGCAGTACTTC.

The CDR3 nucleotides read TGCGCCAGCAGCCCTCCAGGACACCGGACCGAAGCTTTCTTT. Translation gives CASSPPGHRTEAFF. J is TRBJ1-1 and V is TRBV5-1; a possible D gene is TRBD1 (5 bases). V dropped 4 bases and J dropped 8 bases, with 18 bases sitting between them. CDR3 length equals 14 residues. The germline V gene encodes CDR1 SGHRS and CDR2 YFSETQ.

This chain uses TRBV5-8 with TRBJ1-2; D is ambiguous. Trimming stripped 5 bases from V and 2 bases from J, with 10 bases between. The CDR3 totals 13 residues. Germline CDR1 is SGHTS and CDR2 is YDEGEE. CDR3 amino acids: CASRARVNYGYTF. The CDR3 nucleotides read TGTGCCAGCAGAGCGAGGGTAAACTATGGCTACACCTTC.

The chain carries TRBV15 and TRBJ1-3, with D hard to call. CDR1 is LNHNV and CDR2 is YYDKDF in the germline V gene (reference sequence). The CDR3 extends over 12 amino acids. The V and J ends lost 5 bases and 4 bases respectively, with 6 bases between them. The CDR3 DNA reads TGTGCCACCAGCCCGAGGGGAAACACCATATATTTT. As protein: CATSPRGNTIYF.

Worth noting for this clone: A much bigger clone sits one base away, suggesting this may be a read error. The rearrangement joins TRBV7-8 to TRBJ2-1, with TRBD1 matching 9 bases. This CDR3 has 13 residues. CDR1 SGHVS and CDR2 FQNEAQ come from the germline V gene. The junction had 3 bases not matched to a gene; V was cut back by 5 bases and J by 7 bases. The chain's CDR3 is CASSLGTGNEQFF. In DNA, the CDR3 is TGTGCCAGCAGCCTAGGGACAGGGAATGAGCAGTTCTTC.

This clone has a handful of counts. This chain uses TRBV30 with TRBJ2-5; 9 nucleotides align to TRBD1. Germline-derived CDR1 and CDR2 are GTSNPN and SVGIG (reference sequence). The CDR3 is made up of 13 amino acids. V lost 3 bases to trimming and J lost 4 bases; unmatched junction nucleotides: 3. The CDR3 region has the DNA TGTGCCTGGAGGCGACAGGGGGGAGAGACCCAGTACTTC. This sequence encodes CAWRRQGGETQYF.

V is TRBV27 and J is TRBJ2-7; D gene ambiguous. Trimming left V 3 bases short and J 0 bases short, with 9 bases between. The germline CDR1 and CDR2 sequences are MNHEY and SMNVEV (reference sequence). The CDR3 runs to 14 residues. The CDR3 coding sequence is TGTGCCAGCAGTTTCCAGGACGGCTCCTACGAGCAGTACTTC. It encodes CASSFQDGSYEQYF.

This chain uses TRBV6-1 with TRBJ1-4; D is unresolved. Germline CDR1 MNHNS, CDR2 SASEGT. V dropped 2 bases and J dropped 2 bases, with 21 bases sitting between them. The CDR3 is made up of 19 amino acids. The chain's CDR3 is CASSEYGRPPRPTNEKLFF. CDR3 nucleotide sequence: TGTGCCAGCAGTGAATACGGCAGGCCTCCCCGACCCACTAATGAAAAACTGTTTTTT.

The J gene is TRBJ1-1, the V gene TRBV28; D may be TRBD1 (6 bases). Germline V gene sequence: CDR1 MDHEN, CDR2 SYDVKM. V was trimmed by 8 bases and J by 3 bases, leaving 19 bases between them. The CDR3 loop spans 15 amino acids. This chain's CDR3 is CASSPGALGHTEAFF. CDR3 in DNA: TGTGCCAGCTCCCCGGGGGCTCTAGGGCACACTGAAGCTTTCTTT.

V and J are TRBV6-4 and TRBJ1-2, with unresolved D. Germline CDR1 and CDR2: MRHNA and SNTAGT. There are 15 residues in the CDR3. V was trimmed by 3 bases and J by 4 bases, leaving 15 bases between them. DNA of the CDR3: TGTGCCAGCAGTGATGACTACGACGGTCGCTATGGCTACACCTTC. As protein: CASSDDYDGRYGYTF.

The chain employs TRBV6-1 and TRBJ1-1, with D maybe TRBD1 (5 bases). This CDR3 is built from 13 residues. Germline lookup yields CDR1 MNHNS and CDR2 SASEGT. Trimming took off 10 bases at V and 6 bases at J, with 18 bases between the two ends. The CDR3 region is CATLLVWGAEAFF. DNA of the CDR3: TGTGCCACCCTTTTGGTTTGGGGCGCTGAAGCTTTCTTT.

This clone has only one observation. The chain joins TRBV15 to TRBJ1-4; the D is unclear. V shed 0 bases and J shed 0 bases, with 11 bases lying between them. The CDR3 has 17 amino acids. The V gene's germline CDR1 is LNHNV and CDR2 YYDKDF (reference sequence). CDR3 sequence (DNA): TGTGCCACCAGCAGAGAGGCCAGGCAAGCAACTAATGAAAAACTGTTTTTT. Translation: CATSREARQATNEKLFF.

This chain links TRBV12-5 with TRBJ1-1; a possible D gene is TRBD1 (5 bases). The CDR3 consists of 13 residues. In germline, CDR1 is LGHNT, CDR2 FRNRAP. Trimming removed 7 bases at V and 3 bases at J, with 12 bases between. CDR3 bases: TGTGCTAGTGCCGACAGCGGGTACACTGAAGCTTTCTTT. It translates to CASADSGYTEAFF.

This chain uses TRBV7-9 with TRBJ1-1; D is undetermined. Trimming stripped 1 base from V and 2 bases from J, with 8 bases between. The CDR3 runs 14 residues. The germline V gene encodes CDR1 SEHNR and CDR2 FQNEAQ (reference sequence). The CDR3, as DNA: TGTGCCAGCAGCTTAGATTTGATAAACACTGAAGCTTTCTTT. This translates into CASSLDLINTEAFF. Using reference TRBV7-9 and TRBJ1-1 for the parts outside the CDR3, the full variable domain is DTGVSQNPRHKITKRGQNVTFRCDPISEHNRLYWYRQTLGQGPEFLTYFQNEAQLEKSRLLSDRFSAERPKGSFSTLEIQRTEQGDSAMYLCASSLDLINTEAFFGQGTRLTVV.

This chain uses TRBV5-4 with TRBJ1-2; 10 bases match TRBD1. The V gene's germline CDR1 is SGHNT and CDR2 YYREEE (reference sequence). V lost 5 bases to trimming and J lost 4 bases; unmatched junction nucleotides: 5. The CDR3 is 14 residues long. CDR3 DNA sequence: TGTGCCAGCAGGAGACAGGGGGCTGTCTATGGCTACACCTTC. It encodes CASRRQGAVYGYTF.

The chain recombines TRBV5-4 with TRBJ1-2; the D gene is possibly TRBD1 (5 bases). The CDR3 covers 15 residues. The germline CDR1 and CDR2 sequences are SGHNT and YYREEE (reference sequence). V was clipped by 0 bases and J by 0 bases, with 9 bases between them. The CDR3 nucleotides are TGTGCCAGCAGCTTGGTCGGGGGGTCTAACTATGGCTACACCTTC. It codes for CASSLVGGSNYGYTF.

V and J are TRBV27 and TRBJ2-1; maybe TRBD2 (6 bases). Germline CDR1 MNHEY, CDR2 SMNVEV (reference sequence). V was clipped by 2 bases and J by 0 bases, with 17 bases between them. The CDR3 contains 18 residues. CDR3 sequence: CASSLVMGGSGSYNEQFF. The CDR3 DNA sequence: TGTGCCAGCAGTTTAGTTATGGGGGGTTCAGGCTCCTACAATGAGCAGTTCTTC.

The chain employs TRBV21-1 and TRBJ2-7; TRBD2 is the table's D call, not checked against the DNA. TRBV21-1 represents a pseudogene. This CDR3 region has 14 residues. The CDR3 is CASSKTGRCYEQYF. The CDR3, as DNA: TGTGCCAGCAGCAAGACTGGAAGATGCTACGAGCAGTACTTC.